These T cell receptor beta chains were read from a single sample in a study of blood T cell repertoires in COVID-19. Profiled with immunoSEQ multiplex PCR; TCRdb holds only in-frame clones, not every one. The sample holds hundreds of thousands of clones, approximately 88% seen once. Source material: PBMCs or T cells enriched from blood (not recorded which). All receptors derive from a woman under 40 who had recovered from COVID-19. Each CDR3 is given with its conserved first and last residue. A D gene is named only where the DNA matches it firmly. Part of the rows lack a size; the others show once, few, many or a class for expanded clones.

j_call clone_size v_call d_call cdr3_aa cdr3_nt
TRBJ2-7 - TRBV6-5 - CATKKGSGRYEQYF TGTGCCACGAAAAAGGGGTCAGGACGTTACGAGCAGTACTTC
TRBJ1-5 - TRBV28 - CASFIGNQPQHF TGTGCCAGCTTTATAGGCAATCAGCCCCAGCATTTT
TRBJ2-7 - TRBV28 - CASSLIRESRRNEQYF TGTGCCAGCAGTTTGATCCGGGAAAGTCGTCGGAACGAGCAGTACTTC
TRBJ2-2 - TRBV19 - CASSISHTGELFF TGTGCCAGTAGTATCTCCCACACCGGGGAGCTGTTTTTT
TRBJ2-3 few TRBV4-1 - CASSQEGGRGTDTQYF TGCGCCAGCAGCCAAGAAGGAGGGAGGGGGACAGATACGCAGTATTTT
TRBJ2-3 - TRBV27 TRBD2 CASSLAAGVSSTDTQYF TGTGCCAGCAGTTTGGCAGCGGGAGTGTCAAGCACAGATACGCAGTATTTT
TRBJ2-5 - TRBV12-3/TRBV12-4 - CASSLSGGTQYF TGTGCCAGCAGTTTATCCGGCGGGACCCAGTACTTC
TRBJ2-6 - TRBV5-1 TRBD1 CASSPTGASSGANVLTF TGCGCCAGCAGCCCGACAGGGGCCAGCTCTGGGGCCAACGTCCTGACTTTC
TRBJ1-4 - TRBV19 - CASIGTGMVGKLFF TGTGCCAGTATTGGGACTGGGATGGTCGGAAAACTGTTTTTT
TRBJ2-5 - TRBV29-1 - CSVGDTGTQYF TGCAGCGTTGGGGACACGGGGACCCAGTACTTC
TRBJ1-4 - TRBV6-5 - CASSYSIFSGVEKLFF TGTGCCAGCAGTTACTCGATTTTCTCGGGGGTGGAAAAACTGTTTTTT
TRBJ1-5 - TRBV28 - CASSGDSNQPQHF TGTGCCAGCAGCGGGGATAGCAATCAGCCCCAGCATTTT
TRBJ2-3 - TRBV9 - CASSVDQVPTDTQYF TGTGCCAGCAGCGTAGATCAGGTTCCCACAGATACGCAGTATTTT
TRBJ1-2 - TRBV6-5 TRBD1 CASSPPQGTYGYTF TGTGCCAGCAGTCCCCCACAGGGGACCTATGGCTACACCTTC
TRBJ2-7 - TRBV3-1/TRBV3-2 TRBD1 CASSPGTGESEQYF TGTGCCAGCAGCCCCGGGACAGGGGAATCCGAGCAGTACTTC
TRBJ1-1 - TRBV3-1/TRBV3-2 - CASSQETPNTEAFF TGTGCCAGCAGCCAAGAAACACCGAACACTGAAGCTTTCTTT
TRBJ1-2 - TRBV28 TRBD1 CASKTTGGSEGYTF TGTGCCAGCAAAACGACAGGGGGATCGGAAGGCTACACCTTC
TRBJ1-6 - TRBV19 - CASSTPTWGHNSPLHF TGTGCCAGTAGTACCCCGACATGGGGGCATAATTCACCCCTCCACTTT
TRBJ2-4 - TRBV6-1 - CASSEAGVRKNIQYF TGTGCCAGCAGTGAAGCGGGAGTACGCAAAAACATTCAGTACTTC
TRBJ2-1 - TRBV7-3 - CASSLGVGTYEQFF TGTGCCAGCAGCTTAGGGGTAGGGACTTATGAGCAGTTCTTC
TRBJ1-4 - TRBV4-1 TRBD1 CASRLGQGPTNEKLFF TGCGCCAGCAGACTTGGACAGGGACCAACTAATGAAAAACTGTTTTTT
TRBJ2-2 - TRBV10-3 - CAISLVVGTGELFF TGTGCCATCAGTCTAGTCGTGGGCACCGGGGAGCTGTTTTTT
TRBJ2-2 - TRBV28 - CASSFTGNTGELFF TGTGCCAGCAGTTTCACAGGGAACACCGGGGAGCTGTTTTTT
TRBJ1-2 once TRBV9 - CASSVTPGGSTVSGYTF TGTGCCAGCAGCGTAACCCCCGGGGGAAGTACAGTGAGTGGCTACACCTTC
TRBJ2-2 - TRBV4-1 TRBD2 CASSQGTSRDGELFF TGCGCCAGCAGCCAAGGGACTAGCAGGGACGGGGAGCTGTTTTTT
TRBJ1-2 - TRBV7-9 TRBD1 CASSLGGQGPSGYTF TGTGCCAGCAGCTTAGGGGGACAGGGCCCTAGTGGCTACACCTTC